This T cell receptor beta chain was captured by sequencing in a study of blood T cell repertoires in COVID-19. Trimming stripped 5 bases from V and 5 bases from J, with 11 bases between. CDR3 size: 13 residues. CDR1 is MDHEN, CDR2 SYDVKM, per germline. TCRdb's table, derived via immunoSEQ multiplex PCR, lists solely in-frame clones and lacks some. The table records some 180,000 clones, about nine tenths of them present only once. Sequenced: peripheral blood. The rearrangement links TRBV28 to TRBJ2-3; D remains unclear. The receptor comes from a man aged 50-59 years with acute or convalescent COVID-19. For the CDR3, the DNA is TGTGCCAGCAGTACCACCCGGTTAGATACGCAGTATTTT. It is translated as CASSTTRLDTQYF.